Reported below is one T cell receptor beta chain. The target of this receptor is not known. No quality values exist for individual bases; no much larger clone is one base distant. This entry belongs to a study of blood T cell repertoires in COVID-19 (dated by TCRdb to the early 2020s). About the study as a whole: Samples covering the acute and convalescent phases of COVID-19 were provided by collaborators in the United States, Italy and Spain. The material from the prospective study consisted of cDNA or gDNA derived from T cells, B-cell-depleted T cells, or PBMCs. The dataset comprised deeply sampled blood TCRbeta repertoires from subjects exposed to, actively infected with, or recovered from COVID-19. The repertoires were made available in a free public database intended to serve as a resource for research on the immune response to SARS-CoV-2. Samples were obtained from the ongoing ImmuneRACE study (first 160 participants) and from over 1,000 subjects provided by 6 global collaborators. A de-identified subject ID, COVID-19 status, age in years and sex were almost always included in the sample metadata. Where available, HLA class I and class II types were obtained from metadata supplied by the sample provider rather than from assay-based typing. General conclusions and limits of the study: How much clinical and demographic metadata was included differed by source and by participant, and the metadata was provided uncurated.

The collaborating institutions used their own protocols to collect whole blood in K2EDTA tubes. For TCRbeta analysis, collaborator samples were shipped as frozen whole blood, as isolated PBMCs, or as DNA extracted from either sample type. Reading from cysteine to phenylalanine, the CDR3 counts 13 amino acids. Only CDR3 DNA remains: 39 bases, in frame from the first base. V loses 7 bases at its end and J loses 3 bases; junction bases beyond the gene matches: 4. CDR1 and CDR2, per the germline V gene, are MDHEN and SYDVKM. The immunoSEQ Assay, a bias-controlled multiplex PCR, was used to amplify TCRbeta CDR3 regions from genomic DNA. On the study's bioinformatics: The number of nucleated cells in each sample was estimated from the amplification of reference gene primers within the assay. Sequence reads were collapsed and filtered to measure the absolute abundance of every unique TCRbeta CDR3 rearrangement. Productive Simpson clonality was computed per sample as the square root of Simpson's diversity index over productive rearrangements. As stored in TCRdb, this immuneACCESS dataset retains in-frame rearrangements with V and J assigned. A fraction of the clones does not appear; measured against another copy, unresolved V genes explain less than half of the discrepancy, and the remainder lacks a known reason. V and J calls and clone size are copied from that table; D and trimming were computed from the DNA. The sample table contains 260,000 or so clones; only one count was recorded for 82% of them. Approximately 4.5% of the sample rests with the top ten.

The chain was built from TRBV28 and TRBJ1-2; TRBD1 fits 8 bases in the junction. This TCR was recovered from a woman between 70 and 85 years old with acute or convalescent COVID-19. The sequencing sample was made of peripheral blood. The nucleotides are TGTGCCAGCACCGTGGACAGGGACTATGGCTACACCTTC. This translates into CASTVDRDYGYTF.